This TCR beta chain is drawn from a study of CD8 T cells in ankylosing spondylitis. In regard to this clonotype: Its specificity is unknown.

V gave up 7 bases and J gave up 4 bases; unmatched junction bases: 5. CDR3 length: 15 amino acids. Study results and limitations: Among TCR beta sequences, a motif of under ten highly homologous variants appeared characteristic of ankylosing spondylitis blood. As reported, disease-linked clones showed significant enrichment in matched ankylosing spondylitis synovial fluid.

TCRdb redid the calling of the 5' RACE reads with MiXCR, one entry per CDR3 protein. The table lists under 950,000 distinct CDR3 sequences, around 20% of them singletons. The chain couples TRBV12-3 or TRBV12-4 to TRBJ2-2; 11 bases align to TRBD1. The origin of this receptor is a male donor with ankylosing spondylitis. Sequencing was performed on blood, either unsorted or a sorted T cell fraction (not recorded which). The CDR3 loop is CASTTGQGVTGELFF. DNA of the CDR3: TGTGCCAGCACCACGGGACAGGGGGTCACCGGGGAGCTGTTTTTT.